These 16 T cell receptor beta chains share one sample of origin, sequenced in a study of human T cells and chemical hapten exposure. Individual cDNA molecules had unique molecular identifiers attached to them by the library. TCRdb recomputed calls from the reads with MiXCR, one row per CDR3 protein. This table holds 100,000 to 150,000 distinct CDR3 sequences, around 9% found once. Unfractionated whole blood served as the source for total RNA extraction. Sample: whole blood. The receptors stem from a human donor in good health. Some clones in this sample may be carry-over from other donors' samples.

The CDR3 spells CASSLEGGLANTGELFF. In DNA, the CDR3 is TGTGCCAGCAGCTTAGAAGGGGGACTAGCGAACACCGGGGAGCTGTTTTTT. The chain has TRBV11-3 and TRBJ2-2; 8 bases align to TRBD2. From germline, CDR1 is SGHNT and CDR2 YENEEA. CDR3 length: 17 amino acids. Losses at the gene ends were 0 bases for V and 0 bases for J; bases not matched to a gene: 3.

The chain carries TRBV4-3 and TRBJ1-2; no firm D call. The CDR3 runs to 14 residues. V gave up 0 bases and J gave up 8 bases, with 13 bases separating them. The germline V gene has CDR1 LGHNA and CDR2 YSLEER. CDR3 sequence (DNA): TGCGCCAGCAGCCAAGATATTAACTCGAAGGGCTACACCTTC. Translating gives CASSQDINSKGYTF.

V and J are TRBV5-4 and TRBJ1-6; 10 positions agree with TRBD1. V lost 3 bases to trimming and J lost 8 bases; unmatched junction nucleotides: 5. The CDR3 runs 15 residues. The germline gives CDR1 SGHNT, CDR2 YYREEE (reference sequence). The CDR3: CASSSRQGADSPLHF. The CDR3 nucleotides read TGTGCCAGCAGCTCGCGACAGGGGGCAGATTCACCCCTCCACTTT.

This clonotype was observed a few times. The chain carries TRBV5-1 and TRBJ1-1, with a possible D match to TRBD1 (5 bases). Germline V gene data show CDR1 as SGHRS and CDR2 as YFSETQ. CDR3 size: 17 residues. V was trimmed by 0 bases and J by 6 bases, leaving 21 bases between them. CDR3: CASSLAGVLPKVPEAFF. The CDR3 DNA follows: TGCGCCAGCAGCTTGGCGGGGGTATTGCCTAAAGTGCCTGAAGCTTTCTTT.

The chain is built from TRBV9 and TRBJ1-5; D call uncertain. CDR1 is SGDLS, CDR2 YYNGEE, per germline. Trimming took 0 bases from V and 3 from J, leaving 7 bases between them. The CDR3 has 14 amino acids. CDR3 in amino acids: CASSVEDTNQPQHF. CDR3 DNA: TGTGCCAGCAGCGTAGAAGACACCAATCAGCCCCAGCATTTT. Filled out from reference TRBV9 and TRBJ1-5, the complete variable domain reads DSGVTQTPKHLITATGQRVTLRCSPRSGDLSVYWYQQSLDQGLQFLIQYYNGEERAKGNILERFSAQQFPDLHSELNLSSLELGDSALYFCASSVEDTNQPQHFGDGTRLSIL.

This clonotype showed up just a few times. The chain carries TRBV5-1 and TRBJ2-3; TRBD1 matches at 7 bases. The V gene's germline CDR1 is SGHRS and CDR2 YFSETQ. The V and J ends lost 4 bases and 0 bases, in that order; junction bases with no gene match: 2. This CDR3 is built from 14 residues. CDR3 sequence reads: CASSQQGSTDTQYF. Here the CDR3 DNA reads TGCGCCAGCAGCCAACAGGGGAGCACAGATACGCAGTATTTT.

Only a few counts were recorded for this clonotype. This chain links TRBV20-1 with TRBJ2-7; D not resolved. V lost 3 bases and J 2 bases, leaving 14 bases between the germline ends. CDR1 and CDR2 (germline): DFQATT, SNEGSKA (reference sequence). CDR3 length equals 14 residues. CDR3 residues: CSASDELSPYEQYF. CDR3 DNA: TGCAGTGCTAGCGATGAACTATCCCCCTACGAGCAGTACTTC.

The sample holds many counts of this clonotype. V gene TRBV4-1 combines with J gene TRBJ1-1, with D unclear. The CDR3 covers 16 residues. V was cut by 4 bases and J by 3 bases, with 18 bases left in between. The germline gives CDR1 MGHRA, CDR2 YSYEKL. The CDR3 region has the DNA TGCGCCAGCAGCCCGTTCCAAGCTCGACGGGACACTGAAGCTTTCTTT. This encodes CASSPFQARRDTEAFF.

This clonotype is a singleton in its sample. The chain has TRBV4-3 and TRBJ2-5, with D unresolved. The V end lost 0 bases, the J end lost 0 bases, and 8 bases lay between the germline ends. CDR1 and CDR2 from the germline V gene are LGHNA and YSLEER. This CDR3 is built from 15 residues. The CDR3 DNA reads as TGCGCCAGCAGCCAAGATACGCCGAACCAAGAGACCCAGTACTTC. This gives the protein CASSQDTPNQETQYF.

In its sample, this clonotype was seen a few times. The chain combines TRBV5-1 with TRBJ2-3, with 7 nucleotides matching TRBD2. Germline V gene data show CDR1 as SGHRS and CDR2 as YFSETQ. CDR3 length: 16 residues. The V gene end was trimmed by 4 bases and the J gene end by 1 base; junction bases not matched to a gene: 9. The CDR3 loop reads CASSPVPSGRTDTQYF. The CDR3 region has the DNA TGCGCCAGCAGCCCAGTCCCTAGCGGTCGCACAGATACGCAGTATTTT.

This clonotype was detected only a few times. The CDR3 nucleotides read TGCAGTGCTAGAGGCCTCGCGGGTGAAAAACTGTTTTTT. It specifies CSARGLAGEKLFF. This chain uses TRBV20-1 with TRBJ1-4; D remains ambiguous. V gave up 1 base and J gave up 7 bases, with 10 bases separating them. The germline V gene encodes CDR1 DFQATT and CDR2 SNEGSKA (reference sequence). CDR3 length: 13 residues.

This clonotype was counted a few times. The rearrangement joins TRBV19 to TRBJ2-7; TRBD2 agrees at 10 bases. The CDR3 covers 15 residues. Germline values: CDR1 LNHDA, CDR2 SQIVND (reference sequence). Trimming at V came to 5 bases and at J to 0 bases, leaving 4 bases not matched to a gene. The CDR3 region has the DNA TGTGCCAGTAGTGGCGCTAGCGGGAGCTCCTACGAGCAGTACTTC. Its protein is CASSGASGSSYEQYF.

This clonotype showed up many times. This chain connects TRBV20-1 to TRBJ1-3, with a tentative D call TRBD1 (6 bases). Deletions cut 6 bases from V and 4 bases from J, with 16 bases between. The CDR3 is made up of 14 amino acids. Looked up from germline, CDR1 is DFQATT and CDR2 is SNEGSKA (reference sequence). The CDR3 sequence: CSAHTGNKGNTIYF. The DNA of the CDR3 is TGCAGTGCACATACAGGGAATAAAGGAAACACCATATATTTT.

The CDR3 nucleotides read TGCGCCAGCAGCCAAGATCATGACCGCTCTGGGGCCAACGTCCTGACTTTC. Amino acid sequence: CASSQDHDRSGANVLTF. The chain combines TRBV4-3 with TRBJ2-6; no clear D. Trimming took 0 bases from V and 0 from J, leaving 9 bases between them. The germline gives CDR1 LGHNA, CDR2 YSLEER. The CDR3 totals 17 residues.

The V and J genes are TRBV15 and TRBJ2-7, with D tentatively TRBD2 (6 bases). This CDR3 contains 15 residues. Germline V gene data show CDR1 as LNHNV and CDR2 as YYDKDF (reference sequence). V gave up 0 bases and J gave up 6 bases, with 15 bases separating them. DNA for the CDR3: TGTGCCACCAGCAGAGACCGGGAGATCTCGTCCGAGCAGTACTTC. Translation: CATSRDREISSEQYF.

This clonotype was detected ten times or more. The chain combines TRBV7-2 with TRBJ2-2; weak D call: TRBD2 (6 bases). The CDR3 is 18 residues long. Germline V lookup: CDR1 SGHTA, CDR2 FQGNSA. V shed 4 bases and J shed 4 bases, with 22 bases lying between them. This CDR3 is CASSWSRRGPSTTGELFF. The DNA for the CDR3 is TGTGCCAGCAGCTGGTCCAGGCGGGGCCCCTCGACCACCGGGGAGCTGTTTTTT.